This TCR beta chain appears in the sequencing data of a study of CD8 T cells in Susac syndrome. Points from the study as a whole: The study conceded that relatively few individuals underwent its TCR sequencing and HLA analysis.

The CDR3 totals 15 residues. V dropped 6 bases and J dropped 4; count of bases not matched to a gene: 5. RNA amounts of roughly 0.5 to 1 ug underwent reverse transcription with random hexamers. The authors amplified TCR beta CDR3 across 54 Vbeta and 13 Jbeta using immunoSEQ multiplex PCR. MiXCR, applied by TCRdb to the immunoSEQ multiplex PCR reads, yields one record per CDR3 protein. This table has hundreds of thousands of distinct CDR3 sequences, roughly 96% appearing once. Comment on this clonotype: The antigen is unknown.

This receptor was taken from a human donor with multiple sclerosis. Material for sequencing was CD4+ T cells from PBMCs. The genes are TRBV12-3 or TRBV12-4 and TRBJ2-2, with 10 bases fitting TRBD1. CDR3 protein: CASRLDRGTTGELFF. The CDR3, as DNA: TGTGCCAGCAGACTGGACAGGGGGACCACCGGGGAGCTGTTTTTT.